One sample yielded the 25 T cell receptor beta chains listed below, sequenced in a study of T-cell reconstitution after alpha-beta-depleted transplantation in children. The authors prepared the TCRbeta library with unique molecular identifiers. Each CDR3 protein gets one entry after TCRdb re-called the PCR reads with MiXCR. The table has 450,000 to 600,000 distinct CDR3 sequences, about 10% seen once. Sequencing was performed on PBMCs, taken before TCRalphabeta/CD19-depleted stem cell transplant. The receptors shown here come from a child younger than 10 with inherited bone marrow failure, due to receive a stem cell transplant.

This clonotype was observed a handful of times. The V call is TRBV6-1, the J call TRBJ2-7, with TRBD2 matching 7 bases. The CDR3 has 14 residues. V dropped 6 bases and J dropped 2; count of bases not matched to a gene: 7. Germline CDR1 and CDR2: MNHNS and SASEGT. CDR3 region: CASRPLAPTYEQYF. CDR3 DNA: TGTGCCAGCAGGCCACTAGCGCCCACCTACGAGCAGTACTTC.

In this sample, this clonotype turned up a few times. The chain combines TRBV6-2 or TRBV6-3 with TRBJ2-6; no definite D call. The germline gives CDR1 MNHEY, CDR2 SVGEGT. The CDR3 has 15 residues. Trimming left V 0 bases short and J 2 bases short, with 5 bases between. CDR3 residues: CASSYSITGANVLTF. DNA of the CDR3: TGTGCCAGCAGTTACTCGATTACTGGGGCCAACGTCCTGACTTTC.

The rearrangement joins TRBV7-9 to TRBJ2-5, with D unresolved. Germline lookup yields CDR1 SEHNR and CDR2 FQNEAQ (reference sequence). The CDR3 totals 15 residues. V dropped 3 bases and J dropped 2 bases, with 13 bases sitting between them. This CDR3 is CASSFQNIPQETQYF. DNA of the CDR3: TGTGCCAGCAGCTTCCAAAACATCCCACAAGAGACCCAGTACTTC.

This clonotype was observed many times. V usage is TRBV5-1 and J usage is TRBJ2-7; the D gene is possibly TRBD1 (6 bases). The CDR3 has 16 amino acids. V lost 0 bases to trimming and J lost 1 base, with 14 bases between them. The germline gives CDR1 SGHRS, CDR2 YFSETQ. The CDR3 DNA sequence: TGCGCCAGCAGCTTGGTCCCCCGGACAGTATCCTACGAGCAGTACTTC. Its translation: CASSLVPRTVSYEQYF.

The sample holds a few counts of this clonotype. V gene TRBV27 combines with J gene TRBJ2-2; 7 bases map to TRBD2. With V trimmed by 6 bases and J by 6 bases, 10 bases remained unmatched. This CDR3 contains 15 residues. Germline V gene data show CDR1 as MNHEY and CDR2 as SMNVEV (reference sequence). The CDR3 loop reads CASSRDYQRAGELFF. CDR3 DNA sequence: TGTGCCAGCAGCCGGGACTACCAACGCGCCGGGGAGCTGTTTTTT.

Many counts were recorded for this clonotype. The rearrangement links TRBV27 to TRBJ2-7; the D gene is possibly TRBD2 (6 bases). This CDR3 contains 12 residues. Trimming took 5 bases from V and 5 from J, leaving 10 bases between them. Germline CDR1 reads MNHEY; CDR2 reads SMNVEV (reference sequence). The CDR3 here is CASSHGTHEQYF. In nucleotides, the CDR3 is TGTGCCAGCAGTCACGGGACTCACGAGCAGTACTTC.

As to this clonotype: Germline is not matched at one junction end, which may reflect a read error. The rearrangement links TRBV3-1 to TRBJ2-5; 9 positions match TRBD1. Germline V lookup: CDR1 LGHDT, CDR2 YNNKEL (reference sequence). CDR3 size: 17 residues. CDR3 sequence: CASSQEGTGMYQETHYF. The CDR3 bases are TGTGCCAGCAGCCAAGAAGGGACAGGGATGTACCAAGAGACCCATTACTTC.

This clonotype was recorded many times. The chain has TRBV25-1 and TRBJ1-2; TRBD1 might be the D (5 bases). CDR1 and CDR2 (germline): MGHDK, SYGVNS. The V gene lost 8 bases and the J gene lost 7 bases, with 17 bases spanning the gap. The CDR3 has 13 residues. CDR3 region: CASDGGPQGGYTF. CDR3 DNA sequence: TGTGCCAGCGATGGGGGTCCTCAGGGTGGCTACACCTTC.

The chain recombines TRBV20-1 with TRBJ2-1; TRBD2 matches 8 bases. Germline V gene sequence: CDR1 DFQATT, CDR2 SNEGSKA (reference sequence). J was trimmed by 0 bases and V by 0 bases; bases with no gene match: 7. The CDR3 sequence is 17 residues long. The CDR3: CSARDGAGGLSYNEQFF. The CDR3 region has the DNA TGCAGTGCTAGAGATGGGGCGGGAGGTCTCTCCTACAATGAGCAGTTCTTC.

This clonotype has a count of ten or more. The chain joins TRBV21-1 to TRBJ2-1; TRBD2 is the table's D call, not checked against the DNA. TRBV21-1 is a listed pseudogene. The CDR3 sequence is 21 residues long. CDR3 region: CASSKGGGTGTSGLSYNEQFF. The CDR3 nucleotides read TGTGCCAGCAGCAAAGGGGGGGGAACCGGGACTAGCGGCCTCTCCTACAATGAGCAGTTCTTC.

Ten or more counts support this clonotype. The chain joins TRBV4-3 to TRBJ2-1; D is unresolved. The germline CDR1 and CDR2 sequences are LGHNA and YSLEER. V lost 0 bases and J lost 6, with 9 bases in between. The CDR3 spans 14 residues. CDR3 nucleotide sequence: TGCGCCAGCAGCCAAGAAGTTAGCAGCAATGAGCAGTTCTTC. Its translation is CASSQEVSSNEQFF.

This clonotype appeared many times. At one of its ends the junction is not consistent with the germline gene, which may arise from a read error. The J gene is TRBJ2-3, the V gene TRBV27, with TRBD2 matching over 8 bases. The CDR3 runs 16 residues. Germline CDR1 is MNHEY and CDR2 is SMNVEV (reference sequence). The CDR3 protein is CASSPTSGGATDTQYF. The CDR3 DNA reads TGCGCCAGCAGCCCAACGAGCGGGGGAGCCACAGATACGCAGTATTTT.

Only a few counts were recorded for this clonotype. CDR3 in amino acids: CASSLDKETQYF. In DNA, the CDR3 is TGTGCCAGCAGCTTAGATAAAGAGACCCAGTACTTC. The J gene is TRBJ2-5, the V gene TRBV7-9; D unclear. Germline CDR1 and CDR2: SEHNR and FQNEAQ (reference sequence). V was clipped by 1 base and J by 3 bases, with 3 bases between them. This CDR3 is built from 12 residues.

The chain recombines TRBV28 with TRBJ2-7, with D perhaps given as TRBD1 or TRBD2 (5 bases each). CDR3 length equals 13 residues. Trimming cost V 2 bases and J 6 bases, with 11 bases left between them. Germline V gene data show CDR1 as MDHEN and CDR2 as SYDVKM. CDR3 in DNA: TGTGCCAGCAGTTTACGAGGGACCGGCGAGCAGTACTTC. This encodes CASSLRGTGEQYF.

The chain employs TRBV7-9 and TRBJ2-2, with D perhaps given as TRBD1 or TRBD2 (5 bases each). The CDR3 has 17 residues. Trimming took 2 bases from V and 6 from J, leaving 19 bases between them. Germline V gives CDR1 SEHNR, CDR2 FQNEAQ (reference sequence). CDR3 protein: CASSLFREGSVAGELFF. The CDR3 bases are TGTGCCAGCAGCTTATTCAGAGAGGGGTCAGTGGCCGGGGAGCTGTTTTTT.

This clonotype was found a few times. The chain couples TRBV6-2 or TRBV6-3 to TRBJ2-1; perhaps D is TRBD1 or TRBD2 (5 bases each). The CDR3 has 15 amino acids. The germline V gene has CDR1 MNHEY and CDR2 SVGEGT. Trimming shortened V by 4 bases and J by 2 bases, and 12 bases separated the two germline ends. The CDR3 protein is CASSFRGTPYNEQFF. Here the CDR3 DNA reads TGTGCCAGCAGTTTCAGAGGGACCCCCTACAATGAGCAGTTCTTC.

This clonotype was counted at least ten times. This chain uses TRBV3-1 with TRBJ2-3; D may be TRBD2 (5 bases). Per the germline V gene, CDR1 is LGHDT and CDR2 is YNNKEL (reference sequence). The length of the CDR3 is 15 residues. The ends were cut back, 5 bases at V and 3 bases at J, with 15 bases in the middle. The chain's CDR3 is CASSLGLERTDTQYF. The DNA of the CDR3 is TGTGCCAGCAGCTTAGGTCTAGAGCGGACAGATACGCAGTATTTT.

There are many counts of this clonotype. The chain is built from TRBV12-3 or TRBV12-4 and TRBJ2-5, with 10 bases lining up with TRBD2. The trim removed 5 bases at V and 1 base at J, leaving 7 bases unmatched. The CDR3 runs to 16 residues. The CDR3 here is CASSPGLALIQETQYF. The CDR3 nucleotides are TGTGCCAGCAGTCCGGGACTAGCGTTGATCCAAGAGACCCAGTACTTC.

This clonotype was observed many times. This rearrangement joins TRBV7-9 to TRBJ2-3; 9 bases are a match to TRBD2. Germline-derived CDR1 and CDR2 are SEHNR and FQNEAQ (reference sequence). Losses at the gene ends were 3 bases for V and 3 bases for J; bases not matched to a gene: 10. The CDR3 spans 17 residues. CDR3 sequence reads: CASSFGDPGLATDTQYF. The CDR3 DNA follows: TGTGCCAGCAGCTTTGGGGATCCGGGACTAGCAACAGATACGCAGTATTTT.

This clonotype turned up a few times. The J gene is TRBJ2-3, the V gene TRBV10-2; 8 bases line up with TRBD2. Per germline, CDR1 WSHSY and CDR2 SAAADI. With V trimmed by 2 bases and J by 2 bases, 6 bases remained unmatched. The CDR3 is 16 residues long. This CDR3 is CASSERAGGSTDTQYF. In DNA form, the CDR3 reads TGCGCCAGCAGTGAGAGGGCGGGAGGTTCCACAGATACGCAGTATTTT.

This clonotype was detected only a few times. J is TRBJ2-7 and V is TRBV11-2; 7 bases are shared with TRBD2. V was pared by 0 bases and J by 5 bases, with 19 bases of the junction left unmatched. Germline V gives CDR1 SGHAT, CDR2 FQNNGV. This CDR3 spans 19 amino acids. The CDR3 DNA reads TGTGCCAGCAGCTTAGATTGGCGGGAGTTGACCACATATCCCAACGAGCAGTACTTC. It encodes CASSLDWRELTTYPNEQYF. Based on the CDR3 plus reference TRBV11-2 and TRBJ2-7, the full variable domain is EAGVAQSPRYKIIEKRQSVAFWCNPISGHATLYWYQQILGQGPKLLIQFQNNGVVDDSQLPKDRFSAERLKGVDSTLKIQPAKLEDSAVYLCASSLDWRELTTYPNEQYFGPGTRLTVT.

The CDR3 region is CSRYRIGTDTQYF. CDR3 DNA sequence: TGCAGCCGTTACCGGATCGGCACAGATACGCAGTATTTT. The V and J genes are TRBV20-1 and TRBJ2-3; D gene ambiguous. CDR3 size: 13 residues. The V gene's germline CDR1 is DFQATT and CDR2 SNEGSKA (reference sequence).

This clonotype was seen a handful of times. The chain combines TRBV10-3 with TRBJ1-4; D is uncertain. Germline V CDR1 and CDR2: ENHRY, SYGVKD. The CDR3 covers 16 residues. Trimming took off 0 bases at V and 1 base at J, with 9 bases between the two ends. The chain's CDR3 is CAISESIALTNEKLFF. The CDR3 bases are TGTGCCATCAGTGAGTCGATCGCCTTAACTAATGAAAAACTGTTTTTT.

This chain connects TRBV7-9 to TRBJ2-7; TRBD1 agrees at 8 bases. Germline CDR1 reads SEHNR; CDR2 reads FQNEAQ (reference sequence). CDR3 length: 15 residues. V lost 6 bases, J lost 3 bases, and 10 bases stayed unmatched. The DNA of the CDR3 is TGTGCCAGCAGTTTTACAGGGGGGCCGGGCTACGAGCAGTACTTC. This sequence encodes CASSFTGGPGYEQYF. Full variable domain (remainder filled in from reference TRBV7-9 and TRBJ2-7): DTGVSQNPRHKITKRGQNVTFRCDPISEHNRLYWYRQTLGQGPEFLTYFQNEAQLEKSRLLSDRFSAERPKGSFSTLEIQRTEQGDSAMYLCASSFTGGPGYEQYFGPGTRLTVT.

This clonotype was counted many times. The chain is built from TRBV4-2 and TRBJ2-7, with 10 bases aligning to TRBD2. The CDR3 contains 16 residues. The germline CDR1 and CDR2 sequences are LGHNA and YNFKEQ. With V trimmed by 2 bases and J by 1 base, 5 bases remained unmatched. CDR3 in DNA: TGTGCCAGCAGCCAATTTATAGCGGGAGGATCCTACGAGCAGTACTTC. Protein: CASSQFIAGGSYEQYF.